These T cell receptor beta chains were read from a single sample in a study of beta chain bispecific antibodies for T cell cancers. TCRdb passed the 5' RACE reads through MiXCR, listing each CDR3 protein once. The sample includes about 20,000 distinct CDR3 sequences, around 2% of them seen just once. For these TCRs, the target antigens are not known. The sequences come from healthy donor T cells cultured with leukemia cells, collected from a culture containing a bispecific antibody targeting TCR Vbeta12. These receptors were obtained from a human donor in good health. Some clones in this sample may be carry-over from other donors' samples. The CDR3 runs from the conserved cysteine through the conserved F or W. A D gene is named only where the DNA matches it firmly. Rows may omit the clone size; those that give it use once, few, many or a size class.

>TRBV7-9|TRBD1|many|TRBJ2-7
TGTGCCAGCAGCCCCCGAGACAGGGGTCCTACCTACGAGCAGTACTTC
CASSPRDRGPTYEQYF
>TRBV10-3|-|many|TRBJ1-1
TGTGCCATCAGTGAGTCTATGAACACTGAAGCTTTCTTT
CAISESMNTEAFF
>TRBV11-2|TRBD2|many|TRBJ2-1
TGTGCCAGCAGCTTGGGGACTAGCGCCAATGAGCAGTTCTTC
CASSLGTSANEQFF
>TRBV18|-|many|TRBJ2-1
TGTGCCAGCTCACCTTACGGGGGGCAGGTTAAAGAGCAGTTCTTC
CASSPYGGQVKEQFF
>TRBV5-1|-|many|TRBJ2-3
TGCGCCAGCTTGGGGAGTAACACAGATACGCAGTATTTT
CASLGSNTDTQYF
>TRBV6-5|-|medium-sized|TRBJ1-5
TGTGCCAGCAGTTCGTTTCAGGGGACAAATCAGCCCCAGCATTTT
CASSSFQGTNQPQHF
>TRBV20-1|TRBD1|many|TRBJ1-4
TGCAGTCCAGCCTCGGGACAGGATAATGAAAAACTGTTTTTT
CSPASGQDNEKLFF
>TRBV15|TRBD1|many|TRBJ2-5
TGTGCCACCAGCAGAGTGGAAGGGGGCTCCGAGACCCAGTACTTC
CATSRVEGGSETQYF
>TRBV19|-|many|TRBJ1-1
TGTGCCAGTAGCCGAGGTTGGAACACTGAAGCTTTCTTT
CASSRGWNTEAFF
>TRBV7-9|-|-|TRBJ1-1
TGTGCCAGCAGCTCTTCCGGGGCAGGGGAGGAAGCTTTCTTT
CASSSSGAGEEAFF
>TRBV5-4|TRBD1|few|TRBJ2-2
TGTGCCAGCAGCTCCGGGACAGCGAACACCGGGGAGCTGTTTTTT
CASSSGTANTGELFF
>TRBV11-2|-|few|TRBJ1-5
TGTGCCAGCAGCTTGTCGGATAGCAATCAGCCCCAGCATTTT
CASSLSDSNQPQHF
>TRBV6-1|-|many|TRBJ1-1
TGTGCCAGCAGTGCCTCGGGACATAAAGGCGCGAACACTGAAGCTTTCTTT
CASSASGHKGANTEAFF
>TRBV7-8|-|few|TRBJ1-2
TGTGCCAGCAGCTTAGGCCCAACCAACTATGGCTACACCTTC
CASSLGPTNYGYTF
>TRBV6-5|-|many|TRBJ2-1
TGTGCCAGCAGTTACTCGTTAGGGGGAGAGCAGTTCTTC
CASSYSLGGEQFF
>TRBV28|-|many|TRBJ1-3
TGTGCCAGCAGTCCCTTCGGGTTCTCTGGAAACACCATATATTTT
CASSPFGFSGNTIYF
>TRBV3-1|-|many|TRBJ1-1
TGTGCCAGCAGCCCGGGCAGAATGAACACTGAAGCTTTCTTT
CASSPGRMNTEAFF
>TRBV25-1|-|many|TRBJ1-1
TGTGCCAGCACCCAGAACACTGAAGCTTTCTTT
CASTQNTEAFF
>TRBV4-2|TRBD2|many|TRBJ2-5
TGTGCCAGCAGCGAGGGACTACAAGAGACCCAGTACTTC
CASSEGLQETQYF
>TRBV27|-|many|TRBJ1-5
TGTGCCAGCCGAGGGTATAGCAATCAGCCCCAGCATTTT
CASRGYSNQPQHF
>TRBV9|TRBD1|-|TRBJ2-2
TGTGCCAGCAGCCCGACAGGGGCGAACACCGGGGAGCTGTTTTTT
CASSPTGANTGELFF
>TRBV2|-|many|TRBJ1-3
TGTGCCAGCAGTGCTGGGGACGAGACTTACTCTGGAAACACCATATATTTT
CASSAGDETYSGNTIYF
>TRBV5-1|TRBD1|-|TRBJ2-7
TGCGCCAGCAGCTTGGCCGAGACAGGGGGGGACGAGCAGTACTTC
CASSLAETGGDEQYF
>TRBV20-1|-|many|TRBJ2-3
TGCAGTGCTAGATCCCCTAGGGGCACAGATACGCAGTATTTT
CSARSPRGTDTQYF
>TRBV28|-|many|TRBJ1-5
TGTGCCAGCAGTTTAGTCGGGCAGGTTGACATTAGCAATCAGCCCCAGCATTTT
CASSLVGQVDISNQPQHF
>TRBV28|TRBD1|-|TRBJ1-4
TGTGCCAGCAGTTTGCTGACAGGGAGTAATGAAAAACTGTTTTTT
CASSLLTGSNEKLFF
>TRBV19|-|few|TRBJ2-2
TGTGCCAGTAGTATTACGGGTGGCGGGGAGCTGTTTTTT
CASSITGGGELFF
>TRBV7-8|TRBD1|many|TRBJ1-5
TGTGCCAGCAACCCAGGGCTGACAGGGTCGGGTTTAAGCAATCAGCCCCAGCATTTT
CASNPGLTGSGLSNQPQHF
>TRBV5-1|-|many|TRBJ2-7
TGCGCCAGCAGCTTGGTCGGAAGCTCCTACGAGCAGTACTTC
CASSLVGSSYEQYF
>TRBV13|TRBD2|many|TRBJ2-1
TGTGCCAGCAGCTCGCTAGCGGGGGGGCCTGGTGAGCAGTTCTTC
CASSSLAGGPGEQFF
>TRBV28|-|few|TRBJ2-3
TGTGCCAGCAGTTTGTTCAGGGGCGAAGGAGATACGCAGTATTTT
CASSLFRGEGDTQYF
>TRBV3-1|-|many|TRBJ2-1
TGTGCCAGCAGCTACGGGGTCTGGGCGTACAATGAGCAGTTCTTC
CASSYGVWAYNEQFF
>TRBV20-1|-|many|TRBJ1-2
TGCAGTGCTACCCTGGTCGAGGACTATGGCTACACCTTC
CSATLVEDYGYTF
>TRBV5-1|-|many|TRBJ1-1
TGCGCCAGCTCATCAAGGGAGGGACCCAATGAAGCTTTCTTT
CASSSREGPNEAFF
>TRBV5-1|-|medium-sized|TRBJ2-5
TGCGCCAGCAGCTTGACTAATGGCCTACAAGAGACCCAGTACTTC
CASSLTNGLQETQYF
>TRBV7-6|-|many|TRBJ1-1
TGTGCCAGCAGCCCGGGTGCAGGGAACACTGAAGCTTTCTTT
CASSPGAGNTEAFF
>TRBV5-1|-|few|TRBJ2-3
TGCGCCAGCAGCTTGACGGCCAACACAGATACGCAGTATTTT
CASSLTANTDTQYF
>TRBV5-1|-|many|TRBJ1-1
TGCGCCAGCAGCTTCGCCGAGAACACTGAAGCTTTCTTT
CASSFAENTEAFF
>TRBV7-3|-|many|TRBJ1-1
TGTGCCAGCAGCTTGGGAGGGGGAGAAGAAGCTTTCTTT
CASSLGGGEEAFF
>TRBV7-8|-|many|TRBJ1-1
TGTGCCAGCAGCTTAGTGGCTCCAACGACCGACAGAGAAGCTTTCTTT
CASSLVAPTTDREAFF
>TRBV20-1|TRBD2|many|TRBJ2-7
TGCAGTGCGATGGGGCTTACTAGCGGGGGTTACGAGCAGTACTTC
CSAMGLTSGGYEQYF
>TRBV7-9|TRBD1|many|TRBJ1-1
TGTGCCAGCAGGACAGGGGGAGGGACTGAAGCTTTCTTT
CASRTGGGTEAFF
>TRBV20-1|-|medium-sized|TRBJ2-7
TGCAGTGCAACTACAATGACAGACGAGCAGTACTTC
CSATTMTDEQYF
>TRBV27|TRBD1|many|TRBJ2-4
TGTGCCAGCAGTTACGCGACAGGGGTTGCCAAAAACATTCAGTACTTC
CASSYATGVAKNIQYF
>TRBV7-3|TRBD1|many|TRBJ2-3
TGTGCCAGCAGCTTAGGGACAGTAACCACAGATACGCAGTATTTT
CASSLGTVTTDTQYF
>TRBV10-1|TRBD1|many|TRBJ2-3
TGCGCCAGCAGTGAGCGGGCCACCGGGACAGGGGCGGATACGCAGTATTTT
CASSERATGTGADTQYF
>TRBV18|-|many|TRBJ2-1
TGTGCCAGCTCACCTTGGGAGGACTCCTACAATGAGCAGTTCTTC
CASSPWEDSYNEQFF
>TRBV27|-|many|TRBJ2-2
TGTGCCAGCAGTGACCTGACCATCACCGGGGAGCTGTTTTTT
CASSDLTITGELFF
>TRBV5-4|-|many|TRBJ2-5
TGTGCCAGCAGCGGGGAACAGGGCCCCTATCAAGAGACCCAGTACTTC
CASSGEQGPYQETQYF
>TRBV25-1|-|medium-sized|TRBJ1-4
TGTGCCAGCAGTGAGAGACTTGAGTCCGGTAATGAAAAACTGTTTTTT
CASSERLESGNEKLFF
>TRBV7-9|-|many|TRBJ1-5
TGTGCCAGCAGCACTGCGACAGCGGCGGGGAATCAGCCCCAGCATTTT
CASSTATAAGNQPQHF
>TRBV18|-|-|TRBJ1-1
TGTGCCAGCTCACCGGTGGCAGCGAACACTGAAGCTTTCTTT
CASSPVAANTEAFF